A single T cell receptor (beta chain) is shown here with its context. This specimen comes from a study of CD8+ T cells in alopecia areata. As the sequencing template, cDNA was produced by extracting RNA and reverse transcribing it. Sequencing was performed with immunoSEQ multiplex PCR; in TCRdb, only in-frame clones are kept and a portion is missing. Of approximately 180,000 clones listed, less than 70% are singletons. The CDR3 extends over 14 amino acids. V was cut by 1 base and J by 2 bases, with 8 bases left in between. Germline loops: CDR1 SGHTA, CDR2 FQGNSA. The treatment denotes: oral pan-JAK inhibitor, 5-10 mg twice daily.

V and J are TRBV7-2 and TRBJ1-2, with D unresolved. The clonotype was recovered from a human donor with alopecia areata. This specimen was CD4+ T cells sorted from blood, taken at approximately week 49, from a patient treated with tofacitinib. CDR3 region: CASSLEMGNYGYTF. CDR3 DNA: TGTGCCAGCAGCTTAGAGATGGGGAACTATGGCTACACCTTC.